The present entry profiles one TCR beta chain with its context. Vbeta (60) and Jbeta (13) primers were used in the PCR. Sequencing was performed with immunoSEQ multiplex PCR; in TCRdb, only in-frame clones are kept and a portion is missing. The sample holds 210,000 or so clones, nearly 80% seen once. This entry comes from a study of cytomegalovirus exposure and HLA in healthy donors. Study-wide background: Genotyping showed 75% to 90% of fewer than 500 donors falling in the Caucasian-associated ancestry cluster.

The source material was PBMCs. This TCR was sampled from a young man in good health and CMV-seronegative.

The CDR3 bases are TGTGCCTGGACTAAAGGGACAGCCTCAAACACTGAAGCTTTCTTT. Translated: CAWTKGTASNTEAFF. V usage is TRBV30 and J usage is TRBJ1-1; 7 nucleotides line up with TRBD1. From germline, CDR1 is GTSNPN and CDR2 SVGIG (reference sequence). J gave up 2 bases and V 4 bases, and 10 bases lay outside the gene matches. The CDR3 is 15 residues long.